This TCR beta chain came from a study of T cells after posttransplantation cyclophosphamide. Method: immunoSEQ multiplex PCR; TCRdb's copy keeps in-frame clones and lacks some. Counted here are over 20,000 clones, around 98% occurring once; the ten biggest clones make up 0.1% to 0.15%. CDR3 length equals 15 residues. Germline V lookup: CDR1 SGHKS, CDR2 YYEKEE (reference sequence). The naive gate required viable CD3+CD4+ or CD3+CD8+ cells with CCR7+CD45RA+CD45RO-CD95-CD27+CD28+ phenotype. The related graft donor's blood sample was taken on the day of bone marrow donation. With respect to this clone: The antigen remains undetermined.

Study conclusions and caveats: Skin or GI-infiltrating T cells shared few TRB sequences with blood. Donor-recipient repertoire similarity was low at 1-2 months, rising over year one.

The chain recombines TRBV5-5 with TRBJ2-5, with D possibly matching TRBD2 (5 bases). The J call may be mistaken, given a closer DNA end match to TRBJ2-7. This TCR came from a man in his forties or fifties in good health, CMV-negative, and a related stem cell transplant donor. The sample comprised naive CD4+ T cells sorted from PBMCs. CDR3 nucleotides: TGTGCCAGCAGCATACCCCGTGAAGGAGCGGACGAGCAGTACTTC. Protein product: CASSIPREGADEQYF.